One sample yielded the 13 T cell receptor beta chains listed below, sequenced in a study of cytomegalovirus exposure and HLA in healthy donors. Primers: 60 Vbeta forward and 13 Jbeta reverse. This table comes from immunoSEQ multiplex PCR, and its TCRdb copy is limited to in-frame clones, with some not included. The profile shows about 140,000 clones, 70% to 85% of them singletons. Source material: PBMCs. The receptors were sampled from a man in his forties in good health and CMV-seropositive.

This rearrangement joins TRBV7-9 to TRBJ1-2, with 11 positions matching TRBD1. The CDR3 runs to 15 residues. Germline-derived CDR1 and CDR2 are SEHNR and FQNEAQ (reference sequence). V was pared by 1 base and J by 7 bases, with 5 bases of the junction left unmatched. As DNA, the CDR3 is TGTGCCAGCAGCTTAGATTCCGGGACAGGGGGTGGCTACACCTTC. It encodes CASSLDSGTGGGYTF.

CDR3 sequence (DNA): TGCAGCGCCAGGGCGTACACCGGGGAGCTGTTTTTT. It translates to CSARAYTGELFF. The chain links TRBV29-1 to TRBJ2-2; D might be TRBD1 (5 bases). Germline lookup yields CDR1 SQVTM and CDR2 ANQGSEA. The V end was cut by 7 bases, the J end by 3 bases, with 9 bases between. The CDR3 extends over 12 amino acids.

The chain has TRBV11-2 and TRBJ2-5, with 10 bases that match TRBD2. This CDR3 is 14 amino acids long. Germline CDR1 is SGHAT and CDR2 is FQNNGV. J lost 2 bases, V lost 5 bases, and 2 bases had no gene match. CDR3 sequence (DNA): TGTGCCAGCAGCCGGACTAGCGGACAAGAGACCCAGTACTTC. Translated: CASSRTSGQETQYF.

The rearrangement links TRBV18 to TRBJ1-1, with D perhaps matching TRBD1 (5 bases). Germline lookup yields CDR1 KGHSH and CDR2 LQKENI. The CDR3 runs to 14 residues. The V gene lost 2 bases and the J gene lost 4 bases, with 11 bases spanning the gap. CDR3 protein: CASSPGLDSTEAFF. DNA of the CDR3: TGTGCCAGCTCACCAGGGCTCGACAGCACTGAAGCTTTCTTT.

The sample holds one count of this clone. The chain links TRBV5-6 to TRBJ2-1; D is perhaps TRBD2 (5 bases). Trimming took off 2 bases at V and 6 bases at J, with 12 bases between the two ends. CDR1 and CDR2 (germline): SGHDT, YYEEEE. This CDR3 has 14 amino acids. CDR3 sequence (DNA): TGTGCCAGCAGCTTATGGGAGTGGGGCAATGAGCAGTTCTTC. Protein: CASSLWEWGNEQFF.

The rearrangement uses TRBV6-1 and TRBJ2-7; 7 bases line up with TRBD1. This CDR3 has 14 residues. With V trimmed by 7 bases and J by 0 bases, 6 bases remained unmatched. The germline V gene has CDR1 MNHNS and CDR2 SASEGT. The CDR3 DNA follows: TGTGCCAGCACCTACAGGGGAAGCTCCTACGAGCAGTACTTC. It is translated as CASTYRGSSYEQYF.

This clone was picked up one time. The V call is TRBV5-6, the J call TRBJ2-7; 9 bases match TRBD2. Germline CDR1 reads SGHDT; CDR2 reads YYEEEE. CDR3 length equals 15 residues. J gave up 2 bases and V 2 bases, and 5 bases lay outside the gene matches. CDR3 bases: TGTGCCAGCAGCTTCTTGCGGGAGGGCCCCTACGAGCAGTACTTC. This encodes CASSFLREGPYEQYF.

The CDR3 sequence: CASSPLRVLPYNEQFF. The DNA for the CDR3 is TGTGCCAGCAGCCCCCTCAGGGTCTTGCCCTACAATGAGCAGTTCTTC. The rearrangement links TRBV11-2 to TRBJ2-1; D may be TRBD1 (5 bases). Trimming removed 5 bases at V and 2 bases at J, with 16 bases between. The CDR3 has 16 amino acids. Germline CDR1 SGHAT, CDR2 FQNNGV.

The rearrangement uses TRBV6-4 and TRBJ2-3, with 13 bases aligning to TRBD2. Trimming took 5 bases from V and 1 from J; bases not matched to a gene: 6. CDR1 is MRHNA and CDR2 is SNTAGT in the germline V gene. CDR3 length equals 17 residues. For the CDR3, the DNA is TGTGCCAGCAGTAGGACTAGCGGGAGTCAGGGCACAGATACGCAGTATTTT. Protein product: CASSRTSGSQGTDTQYF.

The chain employs TRBV28 and TRBJ1-1; D not certain. This CDR3 comprises 15 residues. Between the trimmed V and J ends, which lost 4 bases and 1 base, there was a span of 13 bases. From germline, CDR1 is MDHEN and CDR2 SYDVKM. CDR3 amino acids: CASSSPPAGNTEAFF. Written as DNA, the CDR3 is TGTGCCAGCAGTTCCCCCCCCGCAGGGAACACTGAAGCTTTCTTT.

The V and J genes are TRBV4-1 and TRBJ1-5; D gene ambiguous. The germline gives CDR1 MGHRA, CDR2 YSYEKL. The V and J ends lost 3 bases and 12 bases respectively, with 12 bases between them. The CDR3 runs to 12 residues. Here the CDR3 reads CASSHREGIQHF. The CDR3 region has the DNA TGCGCCAGCAGCCATAGAGAGGGCATCCAGCATTTT.

The V call is TRBV19, the J call TRBJ1-2, with TRBD1 as a possible D gene (6 bases). Germline values: CDR1 LNHDA, CDR2 SQIVND (reference sequence). The germline V and J ends were trimmed by 10 bases and 4 bases, with 16 bases remaining between them. This CDR3 region has 13 residues. The CDR3 nucleotides are TGTGCCACAGGGGAATCTGGAGGCTATGGCTACACCTTC. Translated, it gives CATGESGGYGYTF.

This chain connects TRBV2 to TRBJ1-5, with 10 bases that match TRBD1. In germline, CDR1 is SNHLY, CDR2 FYNNEI. The CDR3 has 20 residues. After removal of 5 bases from V and 3 bases from J, the junction contained 19 bases not matched to a gene. This chain's CDR3 is CASSKPMTGGLISANQPQHF. The CDR3 DNA reads TGTGCCAGCAGTAAACCGATGACAGGGGGCTTGATAAGTGCCAATCAGCCCCAGCATTTT.